A single sample is the source of the 3 T cell receptor beta chains below, sequenced in a study of cytomegalovirus exposure and HLA in healthy donors. In the PCR, 60 Vbeta and 13 Jbeta primers were used. Using immunoSEQ multiplex PCR, the repertoire was profiled, and TCRdb retains in-frame clones only, with some absent. The data hold 150,000 to 200,000 clones, with 70% to 90% observed a single time. Sequenced: PBMCs. The receptors come from a woman in her late teens or twenties in good health and CMV-seronegative.

The chain employs TRBV14 and TRBJ2-2, with 12 bases that match TRBD2. This CDR3 has 18 amino acids. Germline V gives CDR1 SGHDN, CDR2 FVKESK. After removal of 6 bases from V and 6 bases from J, the junction contained 14 bases not matched to a gene. CDR3 sequence (DNA): TGTGCCAGCAGACGGCACCCGCCCCTAGCGGGAGGGTCCGGGGAGCTGTTTTTT. It specifies CASRRHPPLAGGSGELFF.

The chain links TRBV9 to TRBJ1-1, with D unresolved. CDR1 is SGDLS and CDR2 is YYNGEE in the germline V gene. The CDR3 sequence is 13 residues long. V was cut by 0 bases and J by 1 base, with 4 bases left in between. CDR3 in DNA: TGTGCCAGCAGCGTAGATCAGAACACTGAAGCTTTCTTT. It encodes CASSVDQNTEAFF.

The V gene is TRBV2, the J gene TRBJ2-3, with 13 positions matching TRBD2. Germline trimming cut 6 bases from V and 8 bases from J; bases unmatched to any gene: 8. The CDR3 totals 15 residues. In germline, CDR1 is SNHLY, CDR2 FYNNEI. CDR3 DNA: TGTGCCAGCAGGCAACTAGCGGGGGGGGGTGGTACGCAGTATTTT. It is translated as CASRQLAGGGGTQYF.